Included here is one T cell receptor (beta chain) sequence, with context. Profiled with immunoSEQ multiplex PCR; TCRdb holds only in-frame clones, not every one. The sample shows about 350,000 clones, about nine tenths of them seen only once. The data belong to a study of blood T cell repertoires in COVID-19. Study background: Both acute and convalescent COVID-19 samples were obtained from the United States, Italy and Spain.

Between the trimmed V and J ends, which lost 7 bases and 1 base, there was a span of 16 bases. The CDR3 consists of 15 residues. Germline V gene data show CDR1 as MDHEN and CDR2 as SYDVKM. The V and J genes are TRBV28 and TRBJ1-1; TRBD1 might be the D (6 bases). This TCR derives from a woman in her twenties or thirties who had been exposed to COVID-19. Material for sequencing was PBMCs or T cells enriched from blood (not recorded which). The CDR3 protein is CASTLLSQGNTEAFF. For the CDR3, the DNA is TGTGCCAGCACCTTGCTCTCACAGGGGAACACTGAAGCTTTCTTT.